The 4 T cell receptor beta chains below were found in one sample sequenced in a study of blood T cells in healthy people across ages (dated by TCRdb to between 2014 and 2017). Receptor amplification or capture employed 5' RACE. The run used an Illumina HiSeq 2500. A second PCR of about 6 to 11 cycles was run with a J-beta primer mix and a sample-barcoded 5' primer. TCRdb reprocessed the public reads (quality trimming at Q25 with fastp, clone calling with MiXCR) and kept in-frame beta chains. Each CDR3 protein gets just one entry, which takes the most common genes and DNA from the rows behind it. The sample has about 1 million distinct CDR3 sequences on record, 35% to 55% of them singletons. The ten top clones hold approximately 20% of the sample. Material: blood. The receptors stem from a woman aged 55-70 years in good health.

This chain uses TRBV6-5 with TRBJ2-3; 9 bases agree with TRBD2. The CDR3 consists of 16 residues. The germline V gene has CDR1 MNHEY and CDR2 SVGAGI. The ends lost 7 bases at V and 3 bases at J; junction bases unmatched: 11. The CDR3 is CASTTQGTSLTDTQYF. CDR3 nucleotides: TGTGCCAGCACCACCCAGGGGACTAGCCTTACAGATACGCAGTATTTT.

A single count supports this clonotype. The chain uses TRBV27 and TRBJ2-1; 7 bases agree with TRBD2. The J call is doubtful: the DNA matches TRBJ2-7 better. This CDR3 has 14 residues. Germline lookup yields CDR1 MNHEY and CDR2 SMNVEV (reference sequence). DNA for the CDR3: TGTGCCAGCCGCGGGAGCAGCTCCTACAATGAGCAGTACTTC. Residues: CASRGSSSYNEQYF.

This clonotype was seen more than once but under ten times. The CDR3 DNA is TGCGCCAGTGGCGGAGAACCCTACAATGAGCAGTTCTTC. Its protein product is CASGGEPYNEQFF. The chain recombines TRBV10-1 with TRBJ2-1; no definite D call. The CDR3 totals 13 residues. Germline V gene lookup returns CDR1 WNHNN and CDR2 SYGVQD (reference sequence). The V and J ends lost 9 bases and 2 bases respectively, with 11 bases between them.

The chain uses TRBV4-1 and TRBJ2-3, with TRBD2 matching over 13 bases. The V gene's germline CDR1 is MGHRA and CDR2 YSYEKL. This CDR3 is 16 amino acids long. Trimming at V came to 5 bases and at J to 4 bases, leaving 6 bases not matched to a gene. Here the CDR3 reads CASSIWTSGRPDTQYF. CDR3 coding DNA: TGCGCCAGCAGCATTTGGACTAGCGGGAGACCAGATACGCAGTATTTT.